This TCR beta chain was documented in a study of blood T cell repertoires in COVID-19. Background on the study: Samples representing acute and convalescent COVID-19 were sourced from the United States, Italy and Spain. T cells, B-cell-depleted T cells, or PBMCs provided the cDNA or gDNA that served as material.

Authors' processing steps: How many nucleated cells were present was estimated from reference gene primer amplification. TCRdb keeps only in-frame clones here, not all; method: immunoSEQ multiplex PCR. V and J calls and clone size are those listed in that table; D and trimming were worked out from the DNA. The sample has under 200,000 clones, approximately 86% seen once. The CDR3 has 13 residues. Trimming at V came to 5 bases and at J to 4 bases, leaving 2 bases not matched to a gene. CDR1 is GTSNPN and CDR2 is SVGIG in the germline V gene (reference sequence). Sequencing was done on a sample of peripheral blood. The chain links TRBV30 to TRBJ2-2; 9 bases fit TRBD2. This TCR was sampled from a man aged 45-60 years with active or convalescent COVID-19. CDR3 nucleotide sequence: TGTGCCTGGGCGGGAGGGGTCACCGGGGAGCTGTTTTTT. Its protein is CAWAGGVTGELFF.